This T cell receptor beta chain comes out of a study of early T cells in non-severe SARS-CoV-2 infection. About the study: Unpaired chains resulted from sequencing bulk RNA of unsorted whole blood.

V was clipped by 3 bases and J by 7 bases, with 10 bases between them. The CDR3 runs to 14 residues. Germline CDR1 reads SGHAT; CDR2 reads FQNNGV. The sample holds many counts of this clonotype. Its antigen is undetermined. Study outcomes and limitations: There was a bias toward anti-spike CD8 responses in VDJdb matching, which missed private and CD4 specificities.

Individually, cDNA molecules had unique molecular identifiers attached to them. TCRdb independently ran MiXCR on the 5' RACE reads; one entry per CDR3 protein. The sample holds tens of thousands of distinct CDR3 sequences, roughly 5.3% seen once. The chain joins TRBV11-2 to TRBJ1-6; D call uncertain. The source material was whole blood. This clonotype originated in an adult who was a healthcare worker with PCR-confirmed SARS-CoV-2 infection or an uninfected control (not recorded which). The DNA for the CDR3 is TGTGCCAGCAGCTTGATCCAGGAGAATTCACCCCTCCACTTT. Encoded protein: CASSLIQENSPLHF.